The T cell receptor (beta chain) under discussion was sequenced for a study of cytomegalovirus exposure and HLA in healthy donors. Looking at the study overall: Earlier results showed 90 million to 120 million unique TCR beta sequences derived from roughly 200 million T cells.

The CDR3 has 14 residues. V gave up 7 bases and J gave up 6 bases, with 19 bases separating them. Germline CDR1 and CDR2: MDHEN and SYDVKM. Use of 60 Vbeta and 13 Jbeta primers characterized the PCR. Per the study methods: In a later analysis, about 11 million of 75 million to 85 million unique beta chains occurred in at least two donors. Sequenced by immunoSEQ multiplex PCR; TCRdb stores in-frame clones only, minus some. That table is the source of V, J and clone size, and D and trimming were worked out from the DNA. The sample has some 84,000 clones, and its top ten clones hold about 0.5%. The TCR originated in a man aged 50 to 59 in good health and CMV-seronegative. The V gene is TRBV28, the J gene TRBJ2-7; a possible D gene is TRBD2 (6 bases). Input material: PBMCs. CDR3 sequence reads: CASMVGGLRSEQYF. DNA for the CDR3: TGTGCCAGCATGGTGGGGGGTCTAAGGAGCGAGCAGTACTTC.